The clone carrying this TCR beta chain was observed a handful of times. Its target is unknown. The V gene's germline CDR1 is SGHVS and CDR2 FQNEAQ. The CDR3 length is 14 residues. Trimming stripped 1 base from V and 7 bases from J, with 14 bases between. These data belong to a study of CD8+ T cells in alopecia areata. Whole-study findings and limits: Tofacitinib significantly reduced both scalp clonality and expanded CD8+ clones among the top 100. Relative to normal scalp, lesional scalp, especially alopecia totalis/universalis, showed higher clonality.

Described treatment: oral pan-JAK inhibitor, 5-10 mg twice daily. The study team obtained lesional scalp punch biopsies and peripheral blood from alopecia areata patients. Both CD4+ and CD8+ T cells were separated by sorting PBMCs. Investigators isolated RNA and reverse transcribed it into cDNA to act as the sequencing template. Some clones are missing from TCRdb's copy, which holds only in-frame ones; the method was immunoSEQ multiplex PCR. The sample holds about 180,000 clones; less than 70% are singletons and the top ten take approximately 10%. The sequenced sample was CD8+ T cells sorted from blood, obtained at week 24, from a patient treated with tofacitinib. The chain recombines TRBV7-8 with TRBJ2-7; D gene uncertain. The TCR comes from a human donor with alopecia areata. CDR3 nucleotide sequence: TGTGCCAGCAGCTTAGTACGCCCCGAAGAGGAGCAGTACTTC. It specifies CASSLVRPEEEQYF. Together with reference TRBV7-8 and TRBJ2-7, the CDR3 gives the full variable domain: GAGVSQSPRYKVAKRGQDVALRCDPISGHVSLFWYQQALGQGPEFLTYFQNEAQLDKSGLPSDRFFAERPEGSVSTLKIQRTQQEDSAVYLCASSLVRPEEEQYFGPGTRLTVT.